These T cell receptor beta chains were read from a single sample in a study of CXCR3-negative and CXCR3-positive naive CD8 T cells. Each CDR3 protein gets one entry in TCRdb, which reprocessed the 5' RACE reads and gives no DNA. This sample contains around 8,800 distinct CDR3 sequences. Input material: naive CXCR3- CD8+ T cells from blood. These receptors all stem from a human donor in good health. Some clones in this sample may be carry-over from other donors' samples. CDR3s include the opening cysteine and the closing phenylalanine or tryptophan. Fields, in order: V gene, J gene, clone size, CDR3 protein. The size entry is marked missing in some rows and otherwise reads once, few, many or a size class.

TRBV7-6	TRBJ2-1	NA	CASSFGGSHSYNEQFF
TRBV5-6	TRBJ2-1	NA	CASSLGTSYNEQFF
TRBV3-1	TRBJ2-2	medium-sized	CASSQDPASGRLGTGELFF
TRBV3-1	TRBJ1-2	NA	CASSHSTDYGYTF
TRBV10-1	TRBJ1-1	medium-sized	CASSQDSFPGEAFF
TRBV9	TRBJ2-5	medium-sized	CASSVTGVETQYF
TRBV12-5	TRBJ2-1	NA	CASGLAYSGNYNEQFF
TRBV18	TRBJ1-4	NA	CASSPGSEKLFF
TRBV5-6	TRBJ1-1	NA	CASSKLWTAEAFF
TRBV29-1	TRBJ1-2	NA	CSVVLARGGVSANYGYTF
TRBV5-1	TRBJ2-7	medium-sized	CAGRKGAPDEQYF
TRBV7-9	TRBJ1-4	medium-sized	CASSPQGATEKLFF
TRBV19	TRBJ1-1	NA	CASSLQGTGYEAFF
TRBV2	TRBJ2-1	NA	CASTSAGPYNEQFF
TRBV5-1	TRBJ2-1	NA	CASSGQDRYNEQFF
TRBV19	TRBJ2-2	NA	CASNLGRVVRANTGELFF
TRBV7-6	TRBJ2-7	medium-sized	CASSGRGQTYEQYF
TRBV12-3/TRBV12-4	TRBJ1-2	medium-sized	CASSGDPNYGYTF